Shown below are 27 T cell receptor beta chains from a single sample sequenced in a study of blood T cell repertoires in COVID-19. Generated by immunoSEQ multiplex PCR, the TCRdb table keeps only in-frame clones and is missing some. The table includes some 150,000 clones, around 80% detected once. The sample taken for sequencing was peripheral blood. The receptors derive from a woman in her fifties or sixties with acute or convalescent COVID-19.

The chain carries TRBV6-5 and TRBJ2-2; TRBD2 agrees at 11 bases. This CDR3 spans 15 amino acids. CDR1 is MNHEY and CDR2 is SVGAGI in the germline V gene. V shed 5 bases, J shed 6 bases, and the junction held 5 bases outside the gene matches. As DNA, the CDR3 is TGTGCCAGCAGTAAACTAGCGGGGGAGGCCGGGGAGCTGTTTTTT. Amino acid sequence: CASSKLAGEAGELFF.

The chain recombines TRBV5-1 with TRBJ2-5; D possibly corresponds to TRBD2 (6 bases). Trimming left V 4 bases short and J 3 bases short, with 13 bases between. CDR1 is SGHRS and CDR2 is YFSETQ in the germline V gene. The CDR3 is 14 amino acids. The CDR3 nucleotides read TGCGCCAGCAGCGTTGCCGGGAGCGAAGAGACCCAGTACTTC. Encoded protein: CASSVAGSEETQYF.

This clone was recorded once. The V and J genes are TRBV5-1 and TRBJ2-7; D is possibly TRBD1 (6 bases). The V gene lost 5 bases and the J gene lost 3 bases, with 18 bases spanning the gap. Germline values: CDR1 SGHRS, CDR2 YFSETQ. This CDR3 spans 15 amino acids. CDR3 nucleotide sequence: TGCGCCAGCAGGTGGGGCGTCGGACAGAACTACGAGCAGTACTTC. Encoded protein: CASRWGVGQNYEQYF.

This chain joins TRBV6-5 and TRBJ1-5, with 8 bases aligning to TRBD1. The germline gives CDR1 MNHEY, CDR2 SVGAGI. This CDR3 comprises 14 residues. The V and J ends lost 6 bases and 2 bases, in that order; junction bases with no gene match: 3. The CDR3 DNA sequence: TGTGCCAGCAGCGCGGGACAGGGCAATCAGCCCCAGCATTTT. Translating gives CASSAGQGNQPQHF.

This chain links TRBV9 with TRBJ2-3; D gene unclear. Trimming took 2 bases from V and 1 from J, leaving 8 bases between them. The CDR3 runs to 14 residues. Germline-derived CDR1 and CDR2 are SGDLS and YYNGEE. CDR3 region: CASSVSPGTDTQYF. The CDR3 DNA reads as TGTGCCAGCAGCGTGAGTCCTGGCACAGATACGCAGTATTTT.

The CDR3 protein is CASSFSDNGNSPLHF. CDR3 in DNA: TGTGCCAGCAGCTTCTCGGACAATGGGAATTCACCCCTCCACTTT. The chain uses TRBV11-2 and TRBJ1-6; possible D gene TRBD1, 5 bases. The length of the CDR3 is 15 residues. V lost 3 bases and J 7 bases, leaving 13 bases between the germline ends. CDR1 and CDR2 (germline): SGHAT, FQNNGV.

The V call is TRBV27, the J call TRBJ2-7, with TRBD2 matching 11 bases. After removal of 4 bases from V and 8 bases from J, the junction contained 16 bases not matched to a gene. Germline values: CDR1 MNHEY, CDR2 SMNVEV (reference sequence). The CDR3 totals 17 residues. The CDR3 DNA reads as TGTGCCAGCAGTTCCCTCGTTCGGGTAGCGGGAGGGCCTCAGCAGTACTTC. Translation: CASSSLVRVAGGPQQYF.

The chain links TRBV4-2 to TRBJ1-2, with 11 bases lining up with TRBD1. Looked up from germline, CDR1 is LGHNA and CDR2 is YNFKEQ. The CDR3 has 17 residues. V lost 3 bases to trimming and J lost 4 bases; unmatched junction nucleotides: 10. DNA of the CDR3: TGTGCCAGCAGCCAGGCCGGGACAGGGGGTTATAGCTATGGCTACACCTTC. This sequence encodes CASSQAGTGGYSYGYTF.

The chain employs TRBV2 and TRBJ2-1; D not resolved. Germline-derived CDR1 and CDR2 are SNHLY and FYNNEI. The CDR3 is made up of 14 amino acids. The V gene lost 6 bases and the J gene lost 1 base, with 10 bases spanning the gap. The CDR3 sequence: CASSAVTSYNEQFF. The CDR3 nucleotides are TGTGCCAGCAGCGCCGTGACTTCCTACAATGAGCAGTTCTTC.

In DNA form, the CDR3 reads TGTGCCAGCAGCCCCGCTAGGTACTCCTACGAGCAGTACTTC. It yields the protein CASSPARYSYEQYF. V usage is TRBV7-2 and J usage is TRBJ2-7; D unclear. The CDR3 is made up of 14 amino acids. The V gene lost 5 bases and the J gene lost 0 bases, with 11 bases spanning the gap. Per germline, CDR1 SGHTA and CDR2 FQGNSA.

V gene TRBV9 combines with J gene TRBJ1-6, with 8 positions matching TRBD1. With 4 bases clipped from V and 0 bases from J, the junction kept 9 bases outside the gene matches. Germline CDR1 SGDLS, CDR2 YYNGEE. The CDR3 sequence is 18 residues long. The CDR3 region is CASSLHRGGSSYNSPLHF. The CDR3 nucleotides are TGTGCCAGCAGCCTCCACAGGGGGGGGAGCTCCTATAATTCACCCCTCCACTTT.

The chain combines TRBV7-8 with TRBJ2-2; possible D gene TRBD2, 6 bases. The germline V and J ends were trimmed by 1 base and 4 bases, with 10 bases remaining between them. The germline V gene encodes CDR1 SGHVS and CDR2 FQNEAQ. This CDR3 spans 15 amino acids. CDR3 region: CASSLGVGGTGELFF. DNA of the CDR3: TGTGCCAGCAGCTTAGGGGTCGGGGGCACCGGGGAGCTGTTTTTT.

The chain recombines TRBV5-1 with TRBJ2-3, with a tentative D call TRBD1 (5 bases). CDR3 length: 14 residues. Germline CDR1 reads SGHRS; CDR2 reads YFSETQ. V was shortened by 4 bases and J by 1 base, with 10 bases between the two germline ends. The CDR3 sequence: CASSQGARTDTQYF. The CDR3 nucleotides read TGCGCCAGCAGCCAGGGCGCTCGCACAGATACGCAGTATTTT.

V and J are TRBV12-5 and TRBJ2-1, with D perhaps TRBD1 (5 bases). V lost 5 bases and J lost 5, with 16 bases in between. This CDR3 contains 15 residues. The V gene's germline CDR1 is LGHNT and CDR2 FRNRAP. The CDR3 region has the DNA TGTGCTAGTGGTAATAGACAGTGGGGAAACAATGAGCAGTTCTTC. Its protein product is CASGNRQWGNNEQFF.

This sequence joins TRBV6-5 and TRBJ1-5, with a weak D call TRBD1 (6 bases). The CDR3 extends over 14 amino acids. Germline assignment: CDR1 MNHEY and CDR2 SVGAGI. The V end lost 6 bases, the J end lost 4 bases, and 13 bases lay between the germline ends. The CDR3 loop is CASRPTGRNQPQHF. The CDR3 region has the DNA TGTGCCAGCAGACCAACAGGGCGGAATCAGCCCCAGCATTTT.

The chain joins TRBV9 to TRBJ1-1; no clear D gene. This CDR3 spans 15 amino acids. Germline CDR1 is SGDLS and CDR2 is YYNGEE. The V end was cut by 0 bases, the J end by 4 bases, with 13 bases between. Here the CDR3 reads CASSVGPVEGTEAFF. The CDR3 DNA is TGTGCCAGCAGCGTAGGCCCGGTTGAGGGCACTGAAGCTTTCTTT.

The chain carries TRBV4-2 and TRBJ2-3, with 7 bases lining up with TRBD2. CDR3 length: 16 residues. Trimming cost V 0 bases and J 4 bases; bases outside gene matches: 7. Looked up from germline, CDR1 is LGHNA and CDR2 is YNFKEQ. The CDR3 DNA sequence: TGTGCCAGCAGCCAAGAGATGCGGGGGAGTGCAGATACGCAGTATTTT. As protein: CASSQEMRGSADTQYF.

The J gene is TRBJ2-5, the V gene TRBV28, with 7 nucleotides matching TRBD1. This CDR3 region has 12 residues. V shed 5 bases, J shed 7 bases, and the junction held 4 bases outside the gene matches. Germline CDR1 reads MDHEN; CDR2 reads SYDVKM. The CDR3 reads CASSDRVGTQYF. The CDR3 DNA reads TGTGCCAGCAGTGACAGGGTTGGGACCCAGTACTTC.

V gene TRBV5-1 combines with J gene TRBJ2-5; D call uncertain. V lost 0 bases, J lost 1 base, and 10 bases lay in between. Germline CDR1 SGHRS, CDR2 YFSETQ. The CDR3 length is 15 residues. The CDR3 DNA reads TGCGCCAGCAGCTTGGTACCGGAGACCCAAGAGACCCAGTACTTC. It yields the protein CASSLVPETQETQYF.

In its sample, this clone was seen once. The chain is built from TRBV29-1 and TRBJ1-2, with 10 bases matching TRBD1. The CDR3 loop spans 14 amino acids. The J segment lost 7 bases and the V segment lost 4 bases, leaving 9 bases of the junction unmatched. The germline gives CDR1 SQVTM, CDR2 ANQGSEA. The CDR3 region has the DNA TGCAGCGTTGCAGACCGGGACAGGGGCTTTGGCTACACCTTC. Its translation is CSVADRDRGFGYTF.

This clone was detected once. The V gene is TRBV5-8, the J gene TRBJ1-2; 10 bases align to TRBD1. The length of the CDR3 is 13 residues. With 4 bases clipped from V and 8 bases from J, the junction kept 5 bases outside the gene matches. CDR1 and CDR2 from the germline V gene are SGHTS and YDEGEE. In DNA, the CDR3 is TGTGCCAGCAGCCGGGACAGGGGAACCGGCTACACCTTC. It translates to CASSRDRGTGYTF.

The chain recombines TRBV2 with TRBJ2-7; 7 bases map to TRBD2. The germline V gene encodes CDR1 SNHLY and CDR2 FYNNEI. V was pared by 4 bases and J by 5 bases, with 5 bases of the junction left unmatched. The CDR3 is 13 amino acids. CDR3 nucleotide sequence: TGTGCCAGCAGTGTTTCGACTAGCAACGAGCAGTACTTC. Encoded protein: CASSVSTSNEQYF.

The chain recombines TRBV6-4 with TRBJ2-7, with 7 bases aligning to TRBD1. Looked up from germline, CDR1 is MRHNA and CDR2 is SNTAGT. V shed 6 bases, J shed 3 bases, and the junction held 8 bases outside the gene matches. The CDR3 has 14 amino acids. The CDR3 DNA is TGTGCCAGCAGGGCACCGGGACAGCTCTACGAGCAGTACTTC. This sequence encodes CASRAPGQLYEQYF.

J is TRBJ2-1 and V is TRBV4-1; 10 positions match TRBD2. CDR3 size: 15 residues. Germline V gene data show CDR1 as MGHRA and CDR2 as YSYEKL. Trimming removed 1 base from V and 8 bases from J; junction bases left unmatched: 5. The chain's CDR3 is CASSQAGLAADEQFF. For the CDR3, the DNA is TGCGCCAGCAGCCAAGCAGGACTAGCGGCGGATGAGCAGTTCTTC.

The rearrangement uses TRBV3-1 (or the pseudogene TRBV3-2) and TRBJ2-2, with D possibly matching TRBD2 (5 bases). The CDR3 consists of 16 residues. Germline lookup yields CDR1 LGHDT and CDR2 YNNKEL (reference sequence). The V and J ends lost 0 bases and 4 bases respectively, with 12 bases between them. CDR3: CASSQDRGVITGELFF. In DNA, the CDR3 is TGTGCCAGCAGCCAAGATCGGGGAGTGATCACCGGGGAGCTGTTTTTT.

The CDR3 spells CASSPRTSGGGLRELFF. As DNA, the CDR3 is TGTGCCAGCAGCCCGAGGACTAGCGGGGGGGGTCTCCGGGAGCTGTTTTTT. The chain has TRBV7-2 and TRBJ2-2, with 15 bases that match TRBD2. Germline V lookup: CDR1 SGHTA, CDR2 FQGNSA. This CDR3 has 17 amino acids. V shed 5 bases and J 9 bases; nucleotides not matched to a gene: 10. Complete variable domain (other parts from reference TRBV7-2 and TRBJ2-2): GAGVSQSPSNKVTEKGKDVELRCDPISGHTALYWYRQSLGQGLEFLIYFQGNSAPDKSGLPSDRFSAERTGGSVSTLTIQRTQQEDSAVYLCASSPRTSGGGLRELFFGEGSRLTVL.

V and J are TRBV5-4 and TRBJ2-5; possible D gene TRBD1, 5 bases. The ends were cut back, 2 bases at V and 5 bases at J, with 10 bases in the middle. Per germline, CDR1 SGHNT and CDR2 YYREEE (reference sequence). This CDR3 has 13 amino acids. CDR3 in DNA: TGTGCCAGCAGCTTACGTGCAGGGGAGACCCAGTACTTC. Translated, it gives CASSLRAGETQYF.